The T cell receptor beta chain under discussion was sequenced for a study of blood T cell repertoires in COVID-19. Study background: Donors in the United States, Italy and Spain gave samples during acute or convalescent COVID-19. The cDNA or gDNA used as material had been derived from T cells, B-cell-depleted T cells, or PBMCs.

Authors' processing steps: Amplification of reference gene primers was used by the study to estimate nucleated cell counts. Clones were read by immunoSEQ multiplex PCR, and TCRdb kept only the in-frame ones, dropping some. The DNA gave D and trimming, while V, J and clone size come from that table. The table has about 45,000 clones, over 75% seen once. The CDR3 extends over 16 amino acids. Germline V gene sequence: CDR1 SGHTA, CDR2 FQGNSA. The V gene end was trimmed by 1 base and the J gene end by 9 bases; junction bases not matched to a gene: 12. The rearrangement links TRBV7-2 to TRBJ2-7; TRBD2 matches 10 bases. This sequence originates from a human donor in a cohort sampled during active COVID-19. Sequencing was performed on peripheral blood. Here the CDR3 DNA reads TGTGCCAGCAGCTTAGGGAGCGGGAGGGCCCAAGGAGTGCAGTACTTC. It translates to CASSLGSGRAQGVQYF.